The 4 T cell receptor beta chains below all came from one sample that was sequenced in a study of tumor-infiltrating lymphocytes in primary liver carcinoma (dated by TCRdb to 2017 to 2019). This sample was sequenced with an Illumina HiSeq 2500. Starting from approximately 0.5 ug total RNA, TCRbeta-specific cDNA was produced by reverse transcription with a constant-region primer and ProtoScript II reverse transcriptase. Three nested multiplex PCR rounds, following a slightly modified ARM-PCR procedure, were used to build the TCRbeta libraries. Each of the first two PCR rounds ran for nine to ten cycles and used multiplex TRBV1-TRBV30 forward primers together with a Cbeta reverse primer. The public reads were quality trimmed at Q25 with fastp and then assembled into clones with MiXCR by TCRdb, keeping productive beta chains. Merged by CDR3 protein, the rows form single entries marked with the most common genes and DNA. Here the sample has about 310,000 distinct CDR3 sequences; more than 55% occur a single time. About a sixth of the sample comes from the top ten.

Blood RNA was extracted from unsorted whole blood using TRIzol reagent, and germline DNA was obtained with the DNeasy Blood & Tissue kit. Sequenced sample: peripheral blood. The receptors originated from a woman aged 25 to 39 with primary liver carcinoma and hepatitis B virus infection.

This clonotype was recorded a few times. Germline and junction disagree at one end, which may indicate a read error. The J gene is TRBJ2-3, the V gene TRBV11-2, with D unresolved. The CDR3 length is 13 residues. Germline V gene data show CDR1 as SGHAT and CDR2 as FQNNGV. The CDR3 here is CASSLGFTDTQCF. The CDR3 DNA reads as TGTGCCAGCAGCTTAGGGTTTACAGATACGCAGTGTTTT.

A remark on this clonotype: Since no conserved phenylalanine or tryptophan closes the CDR3, a read error is the likely cause. The limits of the CDR3 on the DNA are not certain, so only TCRdb's listed CDR3 is given. V is TRBV11-2 and J is TRBJ2-1. Including both end residues, the CDR3 is 13 amino acids long. Germline V gene lookup returns CDR1 SGHAT and CDR2 FQNNGV. The CDR3 sequence: CASSLGVANEQSL.

A few counts support this clonotype. The J gene is TRBJ2-3, the V gene TRBV6-5; the match to TRBD2 covers 9 bases. The CDR3 loop spans 16 amino acids. CDR1 and CDR2 from the germline V gene are MNHEY and SVGAGI. V trimming: 4 bases; J trimming: 5 bases; junction bases outside the gene matches: 10. CDR3 in amino acids: CASSWERTSARDTQYF. CDR3 coding DNA: TGTGCCAGCAGTTGGGAGAGGACTAGCGCACGAGATACGCAGTATTTT.

Remarks on this clonotype: A read error may account for a junction end that differs from germline. V is TRBV11-3 and J is TRBJ2-1; 13 bases agree with TRBD2. The CDR3 runs to 15 residues. Germline V gene data show CDR1 as SGHNT and CDR2 as YENEEA. CDR3: CVSSLTSGRTNEQFF. DNA for the CDR3: TGTGTCAGCAGCCTGACTAGCGGGAGGACCAATGAGCAGTTCTTC.